A single sample gave rise to the 2 T cell receptor beta chains below, sequenced in a study of blood T cell repertoires in COVID-19. Sequencing was performed with immunoSEQ multiplex PCR; in TCRdb, only in-frame clones are kept and a portion is missing. The table lists hundreds of thousands of clones, roughly 88% of them singletons. The material sequenced was peripheral blood. The receptors were sampled from a woman aged 25-40 years with COVID-19, enrolled during active disease.

The CDR3 sequence is CASSQVWRGLTDTQYF. As DNA, the CDR3 is TGTGCCAGCAGCCAAGTGTGGCGGGGGCTCACAGATACGCAGTATTTT. The rearrangement uses TRBV3-1 (or the pseudogene TRBV3-2) and TRBJ2-3, with a weak D call TRBD2 (7 bases). Germline V gives CDR1 LGHDT, CDR2 YNNKEL (reference sequence). V shed 1 base and J shed 2 bases, with 13 bases lying between them. CDR3 size: 16 residues.

The V gene is TRBV2, the J gene TRBJ1-1, with D perhaps matching TRBD1 (5 bases). Looked up from germline, CDR1 is SNHLY and CDR2 is FYNNEI. This CDR3 region has 14 residues. Trimming shortened V by 6 bases and J by 0 bases, and 11 bases separated the two germline ends. The CDR3 DNA reads as TGTGCCAGCAGCGCAGACAGAATGAACACTGAAGCTTTCTTT. Protein sequence: CASSADRMNTEAFF. Full variable domain (rest looked up from reference TRBV2 and TRBJ1-1): EPEVTQTPSHQVTQMGQEVILRCVPISNHLYFYWYRQILGQKVEFLVSFYNNEISEKSEIFDDQFSVERPDGSNFTLKIRSTKLEDSAMYFCASSADRMNTEAFFGQGTRLTVV.